The 12 T cell receptor beta chains below all came from one sample that was sequenced in a study of T cell repertoires in cytomegalovirus infection. One entry per CDR3 protein results from TCRdb running MiXCR on the reads. The table has about 600,000 distinct CDR3 sequences, around 24% seen once. Sequencing was done on a sample of CD8+ T cells from PBMCs. These receptors all come from a human donor in good health (CMV status not recorded). Some clones in this sample may be carry-over from other donors' samples.

This clonotype was seen repeatedly, ten times or more. The genes are TRBV7-9 and TRBJ2-6, with 9 bases fitting TRBD1. CDR1 and CDR2 (germline): SEHNR, FQNEAQ (reference sequence). This CDR3 comprises 16 residues. Trimming at V came to 5 bases and at J to 12 bases, leaving 14 bases not matched to a gene. CDR3 coding DNA: TGTGCCAGCAGCCCTCCGTCGTGGACAGGGGTCCCCGTCCTGACTTTC. Its protein product is CASSPPSWTGVPVLTF. Variable domain in full (rest from reference TRBV7-9 and TRBJ2-6): DTGVSQNPRHKITKRGQNVTFRCDPISEHNRLYWYRQTLGQGPEFLTYFQNEAQLEKSRLLSDRFSAERPKGSFSTLEIQRTEQGDSAMYLCASSPPSWTGVPVLTFGAGSRLTVL.

V gene TRBV15 combines with J gene TRBJ2-7; 8 bases are a match to TRBD1. CDR3 length equals 15 residues. Germline CDR1 and CDR2: LNHNV and YYDKDF (reference sequence). The CDR3 loop reads CVTSPDRAISYEQYV. CDR3 bases: TGTGTCACCAGCCCGGACAGGGCAATTTCCTACGAGCAGTACGTC.

V usage is TRBV29-1 and J usage is TRBJ1-2; D might be TRBD1 (5 bases). Trimming took off 7 bases at V and 3 bases at J, with 15 bases between the two ends. Germline loops: CDR1 SQVTM, CDR2 ANQGSEA. The CDR3 length is 13 residues. The CDR3 DNA follows: TGCAGCGCCGTGGGGGGGTTGGACTATGGCTACACCTTC. It is translated as CSAVGGLDYGYTF.

Of note for this clonotype: A read error may explain this, as a much larger clone is one base away. V and J are TRBV11-3 and TRBJ2-1; unclear D gene. Germline-derived CDR1 and CDR2 are SGHNT and YENEEA. This CDR3 region has 15 residues. Here the CDR3 reads CANSLTVSSYNEQFF. The CDR3 DNA reads TGTGCCAACAGCTTAACGGTTAGCTCCTACAATGAGCAGTTCTTC.

This rearrangement joins TRBV13 to TRBJ1-2; D not resolved. Trimming took off 2 bases at V and 4 bases at J, with 17 bases between the two ends. CDR3 length: 16 residues. In germline, CDR1 is PRHDT, CDR2 FYEKMQ (reference sequence). The CDR3 bases are TGTGCCAGCAGCTTATTCGCACAGCTGCAAATCTATGGCTACACCTTC. Encoded protein: CASSLFAQLQIYGYTF.

There are many counts of this clonotype. V is TRBV6-1 and J is TRBJ2-5; 8 bases fit TRBD2. CDR1 and CDR2 from the germline V gene are MNHNS and SASEGT. CDR3 length: 15 residues. Trimming cost V 1 base and J 7 bases; bases outside gene matches: 8. The chain's CDR3 is CASSEDRGGRVTQYF. CDR3 DNA sequence: TGTGCCAGCAGTGAAGATCGGGGGGGGCGGGTGACCCAGTACTTC.

This clonotype showed up just a few times. This chain uses TRBV28 with TRBJ2-7; 10 bases map to TRBD1. The CDR3 loop spans 15 amino acids. The J segment lost 2 bases and the V segment lost 5 bases, leaving 6 bases of the junction unmatched. The germline gives CDR1 MDHEN, CDR2 SYDVKM. The CDR3 spells CASSRRDRGTYEQYV. CDR3 DNA sequence: TGTGCCAGCAGTCGACGGGACAGGGGCACCTACGAGCAGTACGTC.

The chain employs TRBV7-3 and TRBJ1-5; D unresolved. CDR3 length equals 14 residues. Trimming pared 2 bases from V and 3 bases from J, leaving 8 bases between. The germline V gene has CDR1 SGHTA and CDR2 FQGTGA. The CDR3 DNA follows: TGTGCCAGCAGCTTAGCAAAGGACAATCAGCCCCAGCATTTT. Translating gives CASSLAKDNQPQHF.

This clonotype occurred many times. This sequence joins TRBV7-8 and TRBJ1-1; D is unresolved. The V and J ends lost 2 bases and 1 base respectively, with 8 bases between them. Germline V lookup: CDR1 SGHVS, CDR2 FQNEAQ. This CDR3 is built from 14 residues. CDR3 in amino acids: CASSLTFQNTEAFF. CDR3 nucleotides: TGTGCCAGCAGCTTAACCTTTCAGAACACTGAAGCTTTCTTT. The entire variable domain, with the rest obtained from reference TRBV7-8 and TRBJ1-1, is as follows: GAGVSQSPRYKVAKRGQDVALRCDPISGHVSLFWYQQALGQGPEFLTYFQNEAQLDKSGLPSDRFFAERPEGSVSTLKIQRTQQEDSAVYLCASSLTFQNTEAFFGQGTRLTVV.

This clonotype showed up just a few times. This chain links TRBV2 with TRBJ1-1; D may be TRBD1 (5 bases). Trimming cost V 8 bases and J 4 bases, with 11 bases left between them. The CDR3 loop spans 12 amino acids. Germline V gives CDR1 SNHLY, CDR2 FYNNEI. CDR3 in DNA: TGTGCCAGCCGGAAAAGGGGCACTGAAGCTTTCTTT. It specifies CASRKRGTEAFF. Variable domain in full (rest from reference TRBV2 and TRBJ1-1): EPEVTQTPSHQVTQMGQEVILRCVPISNHLYFYWYRQILGQKVEFLVSFYNNEISEKSEIFDDQFSVERPDGSNFTLKIRSTKLEDSAMYFCASRKRGTEAFFGQGTRLTVV.

This clonotype has more than one count but fewer than ten. The chain links TRBV14 to TRBJ1-6; D gene uncertain. Germline V gene data show CDR1 as SGHDN and CDR2 as FVKESK. The ends were cut back, 3 bases at V and 10 bases at J, with 22 bases in the middle. The CDR3 extends over 17 amino acids. The CDR3 DNA sequence: TGTGCCAGCAGCCACCTCCGCCACTGGGAGGGCGGATCACCCCTCCACTTT. It encodes CASSHLRHWEGGSPLHF. Full variable domain (missing parts from reference TRBV14 and TRBJ1-6): EAGVTQFPSHSVIEKGQTVTLRCDPISGHDNLYWYRRVMGKEIKFLLHFVKESKQDESGMPNNRFLAERTGGTYSTLKVQPAELEDSGVYFCASSHLRHWEGGSPLHFGNGTRLTVT.

This clonotype was observed at least ten times. The chain couples TRBV27 to TRBJ2-2; possible D gene TRBD1, 5 bases. There are 15 residues in the CDR3. V was shortened by 1 base and J by 2 bases, with 8 bases between the two germline ends. Germline values: CDR1 MNHEY, CDR2 SMNVEV (reference sequence). Here the CDR3 DNA reads TGTGCCAGCAGTTTATTACAGGCAAACACCGGGGAGCTGTTTTTT. Translated: CASSLLQANTGELFF.